One and the same sample provided the 4 T cell receptor beta chains below, sequenced in a study of cytomegalovirus exposure and HLA in healthy donors. It was with 60 Vbeta and 13 Jbeta primers that the PCR ran. The assay was immunoSEQ multiplex PCR, and TCRdb's table has in-frame clones only and misses some. Here the sample table reports 45,000 to 60,000 clones. Sequenced input: PBMCs. Receptors were obtained from a woman between 40 and 50 years old in good health and CMV-seronegative.

CDR3: CASSPIPGTNYGYTF. In DNA, the CDR3 is TGTGCCAGCAGTCCCATTCCAGGTACTAACTATGGCTACACCTTC. The chain has TRBV27 and TRBJ1-2; D remains ambiguous. Germline loops: CDR1 MNHEY, CDR2 SMNVEV (reference sequence). Trimming pared 5 bases from V and 0 bases from J, leaving 13 bases between. The CDR3 totals 15 residues.

The V call is TRBV27, the J call TRBJ1-6; perhaps TRBD1 as D (5 bases). Trimming removed 4 bases from V and 14 bases from J, with 21 bases in between. This CDR3 contains 15 residues. The V gene's germline CDR1 is MNHEY and CDR2 SMNVEV (reference sequence). Written as DNA, the CDR3 is TGTGCCAGCAGTTCCGGCCTAGGGGCATTGTCATCCCTCCACTTT. It codes for CASSSGLGALSSLHF.

The rearrangement uses TRBV5-1 and TRBJ2-5, with 12 positions matching TRBD1. In germline, CDR1 is SGHRS, CDR2 YFSETQ. CDR3 size: 16 residues. After removal of 2 bases from V and 3 bases from J, the junction contained 5 bases not matched to a gene. The CDR3 nucleotides read TGCGCCAGCAGCTTACTCGGGACAGGGGGCGAAGAGACCCAGTACTTC. Protein sequence: CASSLLGTGGEETQYF.

This chain links TRBV5-1 with TRBJ2-7; D possibly corresponds to TRBD1 (6 bases). Trimming left V 5 bases short and J 3 bases short, with 18 bases between. CDR1 is SGHRS and CDR2 is YFSETQ in the germline V gene. CDR3 length: 15 residues. In nucleotides, the CDR3 is TGCGCCAGCAGACTCGGGACAACAACCAGCTACGAGCAGTACTTC. This gives the protein CASRLGTTTSYEQYF.